This T cell receptor (beta chain) was documented in a study of T cells in Graves' hyperthyroidism and ophthalmopathy. The germline V and J ends were trimmed by 2 bases and 0 bases, with 16 bases remaining between them. The germline gives CDR1 DFQATT, CDR2 SNEGSKA (reference sequence). CDR3 length equals 16 residues. This clonotype was recorded at least ten times. Its antigen remains unknown. The investigators amplified TCR beta CDR3 regions from RNA transcripts. Carried out on the TCR CDR3, a first-round RT-PCR used the HTBI primer set. TCRdb processed the multiplex PCR reads anew with MiXCR; each CDR3 protein has one entry. The repertoire includes more than 500,000 distinct CDR3 sequences, 46% of them detected once, and around 19% sits in the top ten. Study conclusions and caveats: Ophthalmopathy stood apart from stable hyperthyroidism in a 13 V-J model. In blood, most of the thyroid clonotypes expanded above 0.001 were also present.

The chain uses TRBV20-1 and TRBJ1-1; possibly TRBD1 for D (5 bases). The material sequenced was peripheral blood or thyroid tissue (not recorded which). The sequence came from an adult woman with Graves' disease, either hyperthyroidism or ophthalmopathy (not recorded which). The CDR3 loop reads CSARSGWQGLNTEAFF. For the CDR3, the DNA is TGCAGTGCTAGATCGGGCTGGCAGGGCCTGAACACTGAAGCTTTCTTT.